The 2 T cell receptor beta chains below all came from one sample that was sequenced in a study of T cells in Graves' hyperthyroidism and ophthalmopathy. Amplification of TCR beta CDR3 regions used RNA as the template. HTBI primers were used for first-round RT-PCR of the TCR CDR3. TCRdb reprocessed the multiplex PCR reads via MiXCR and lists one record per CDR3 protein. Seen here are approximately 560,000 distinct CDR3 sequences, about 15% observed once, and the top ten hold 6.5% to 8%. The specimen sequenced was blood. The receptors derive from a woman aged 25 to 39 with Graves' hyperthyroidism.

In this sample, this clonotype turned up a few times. This CDR3 is CASTPGVREQYF. As DNA, the CDR3 is TGTGCCAGCACGCCGGGGGTTCGGGAGCAGTACTTC. This sequence joins TRBV7-9 and TRBJ2-7; possible D gene TRBD2, 6 bases. Trimming shortened V by 7 bases and J by 7 bases, and 14 bases separated the two germline ends. Germline V gene sequence: CDR1 SEHNR, CDR2 FQNEAQ (reference sequence). This CDR3 region has 12 residues.

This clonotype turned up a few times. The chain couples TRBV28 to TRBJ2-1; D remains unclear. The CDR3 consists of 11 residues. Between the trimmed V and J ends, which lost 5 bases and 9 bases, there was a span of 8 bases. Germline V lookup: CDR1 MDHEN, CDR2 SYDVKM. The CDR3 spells CASSRRLEQFF. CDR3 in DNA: TGTGCCAGCAGTCGAAGGCTTGAGCAGTTCTTC.